The present entry profiles one T cell receptor beta chain with its context. Per the study methods: Nucleated cell number was recorded as an estimate derived from reference gene primer amplification. Generated by immunoSEQ multiplex PCR, the TCRdb table keeps only in-frame clones and is missing some. V, J and clone size derive from that table, while D and trimming were established from the DNA sequence. Of 35,000 to 40,000 clones in the sample, about 88% were seen once. These data originate in a study of blood T cell repertoires in COVID-19. For the study at large: T cells, B-cell-depleted T cells, or PBMCs supplied cDNA or gDNA.

The sequence derives from a man aged 55 to 70 with active COVID-19. The sequenced material came from peripheral blood.

CDR3 coding DNA: TGTGCCAGTAGTCGAGGACAGAGCTCCTACAATGAGCAGTTCTTC. Protein: CASSRGQSSYNEQFF. The chain couples TRBV19 to TRBJ2-1; the D gene is possibly TRBD1 (6 bases). Deletions cut 5 bases from V and 0 bases from J, with 11 bases between. The germline V gene has CDR1 LNHDA and CDR2 SQIVND (reference sequence). This CDR3 has 15 residues.